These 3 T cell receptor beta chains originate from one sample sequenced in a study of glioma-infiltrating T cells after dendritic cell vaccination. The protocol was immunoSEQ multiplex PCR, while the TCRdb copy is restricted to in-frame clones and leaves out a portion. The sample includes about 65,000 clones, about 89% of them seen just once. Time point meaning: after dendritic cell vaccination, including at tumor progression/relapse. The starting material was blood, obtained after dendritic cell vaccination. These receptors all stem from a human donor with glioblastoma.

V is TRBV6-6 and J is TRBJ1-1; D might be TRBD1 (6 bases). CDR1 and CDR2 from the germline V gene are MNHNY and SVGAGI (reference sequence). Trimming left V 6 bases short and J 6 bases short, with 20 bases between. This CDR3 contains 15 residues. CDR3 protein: CASSSLRGEDPEAFF. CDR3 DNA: TGTGCCAGCAGCTCCCTCAGGGGCGAGGACCCTGAAGCTTTCTTT.

The CDR3, as DNA: TGTGCCAGCAGCTTAGCGTTGCGGGCCCCGAGGGCTGAAGCTTTCTTT. It yields the protein CASSLALRAPRAEAFF. V is TRBV11-1 and J is TRBJ1-1; D call uncertain. V was cut by 0 bases and J by 6 bases, with 17 bases left in between. The CDR3 contains 16 residues. Germline-derived CDR1 and CDR2 are SGHAT and FQDESV (reference sequence).

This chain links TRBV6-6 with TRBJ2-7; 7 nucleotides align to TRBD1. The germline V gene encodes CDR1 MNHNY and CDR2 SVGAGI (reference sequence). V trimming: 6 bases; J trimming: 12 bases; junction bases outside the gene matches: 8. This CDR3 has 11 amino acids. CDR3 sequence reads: CASRRWDSWYF. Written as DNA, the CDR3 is TGTGCCAGCAGGAGATGGGACAGTTGGTACTTC.